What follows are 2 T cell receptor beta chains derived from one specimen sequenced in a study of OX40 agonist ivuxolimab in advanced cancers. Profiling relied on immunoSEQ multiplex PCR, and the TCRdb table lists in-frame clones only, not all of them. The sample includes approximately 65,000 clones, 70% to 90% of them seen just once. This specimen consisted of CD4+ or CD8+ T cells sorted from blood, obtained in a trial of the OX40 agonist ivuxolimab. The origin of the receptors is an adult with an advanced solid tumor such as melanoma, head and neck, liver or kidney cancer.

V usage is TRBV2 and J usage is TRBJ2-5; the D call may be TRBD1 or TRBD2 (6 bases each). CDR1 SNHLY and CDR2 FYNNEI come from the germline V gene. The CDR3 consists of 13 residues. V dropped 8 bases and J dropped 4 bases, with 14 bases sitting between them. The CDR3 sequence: CASARGPGETQYF. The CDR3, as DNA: TGTGCCAGCGCCCGGGGGCCCGGAGAGACCCAGTACTTC.

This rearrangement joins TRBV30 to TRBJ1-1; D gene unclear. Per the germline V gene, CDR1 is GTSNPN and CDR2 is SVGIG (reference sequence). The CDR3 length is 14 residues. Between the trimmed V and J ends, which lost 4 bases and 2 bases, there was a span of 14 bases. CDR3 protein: CAWTEGWGNTEAFF. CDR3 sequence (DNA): TGTGCCTGGACCGAAGGTTGGGGAAACACTGAAGCTTTCTTT.